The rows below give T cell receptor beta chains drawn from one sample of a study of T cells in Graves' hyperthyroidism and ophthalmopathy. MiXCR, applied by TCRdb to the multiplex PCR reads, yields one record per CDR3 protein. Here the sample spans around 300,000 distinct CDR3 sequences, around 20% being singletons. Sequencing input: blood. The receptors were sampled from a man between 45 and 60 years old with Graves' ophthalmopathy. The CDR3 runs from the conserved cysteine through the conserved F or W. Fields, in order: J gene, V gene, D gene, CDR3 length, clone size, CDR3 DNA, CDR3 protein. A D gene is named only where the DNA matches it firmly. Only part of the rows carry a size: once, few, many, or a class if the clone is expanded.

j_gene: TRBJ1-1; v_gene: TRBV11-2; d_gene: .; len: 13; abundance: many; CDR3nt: TGTGCCAGCAGCCTCTCGGACGGAGACGTGTCTTTCTTT; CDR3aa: CASSLSDGDVSFF
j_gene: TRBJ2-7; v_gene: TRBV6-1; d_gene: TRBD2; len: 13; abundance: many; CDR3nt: TGTGCCAGCACGGGCGGGGGAGGCTACGAGCAGTACTTC; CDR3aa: CASTGGGGYEQYF
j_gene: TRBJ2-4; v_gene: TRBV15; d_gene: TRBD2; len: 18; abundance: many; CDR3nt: TGTGCCACCAGCAGACCCTGGCGCGGGCGGGAGTTCAAAAACATTCAGTACTTC; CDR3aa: CATSRPWRGREFKNIQYF
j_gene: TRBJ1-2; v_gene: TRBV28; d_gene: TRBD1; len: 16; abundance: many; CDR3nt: TGTGCCAGCAGACCGGGACAGGGGCAGTCAACCTATGGCTACACCTTC; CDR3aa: CASRPGQGQSTYGYTF
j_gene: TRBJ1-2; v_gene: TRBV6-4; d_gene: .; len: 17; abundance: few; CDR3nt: TGTGCCAGCAGAGCAACCAAACGGACGTTTTGGGGTAGAGGCTACACCTTC; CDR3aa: CASRATKRTFWGRGYTF
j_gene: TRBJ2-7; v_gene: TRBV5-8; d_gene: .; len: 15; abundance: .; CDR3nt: TGTGCCAGCAGTATCTCCGCTAACCTACTCTACGAGCAGTACTTC; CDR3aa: CASSISANLLYEQYF
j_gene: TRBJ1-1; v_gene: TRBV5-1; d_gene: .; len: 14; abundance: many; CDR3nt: TGCGCCAGCAGCTTGAGCGGAGCGAACACTGAAGCTTTCTTT; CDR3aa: CASSLSGANTEAFF
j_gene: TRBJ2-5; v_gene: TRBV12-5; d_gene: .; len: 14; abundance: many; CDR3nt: TGTGCTAGTGGTGGACTAACGGGAGAGGAGACCCAGTACTTC; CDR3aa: CASGGLTGEETQYF
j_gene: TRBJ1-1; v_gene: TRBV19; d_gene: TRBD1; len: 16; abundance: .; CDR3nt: TGTGCCAGTAGTATCCAGCCTCCGGGACAGGGGACTGAAGCTTTCTTT; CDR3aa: CASSIQPPGQGTEAFF
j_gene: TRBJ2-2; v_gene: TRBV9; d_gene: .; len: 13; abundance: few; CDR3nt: TGTGCCAGTCAGACATCGAACACCGGGGAGCTGTTTTTT; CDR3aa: CASQTSNTGELFF
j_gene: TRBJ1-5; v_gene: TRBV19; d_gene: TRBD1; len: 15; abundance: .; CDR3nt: TGTGCCAGTACCTACAGGGGTTATAGCAATCAGCCCCAGCATTTT; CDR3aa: CASTYRGYSNQPQHF
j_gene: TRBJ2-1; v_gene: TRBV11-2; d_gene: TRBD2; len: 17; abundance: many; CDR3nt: TGTGCCAGCAGCTTGAATTCCGGGACTAGCGGTACCGGTGAGCAGTTCTTC; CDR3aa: CASSLNSGTSGTGEQFF
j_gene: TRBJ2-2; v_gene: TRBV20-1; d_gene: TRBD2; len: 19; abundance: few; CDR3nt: TGCAGTGCTAGAGGAGTTGGGACTAGCGGGATGGGCGACACCGGGGAGCTGTTTTTT; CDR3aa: CSARGVGTSGMGDTGELFF
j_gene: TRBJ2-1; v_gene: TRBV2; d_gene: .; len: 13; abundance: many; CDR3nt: TGTGCCAGCAATGGGCCCCGGGCCAATGAGCAGTTCTTC; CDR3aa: CASNGPRANEQFF
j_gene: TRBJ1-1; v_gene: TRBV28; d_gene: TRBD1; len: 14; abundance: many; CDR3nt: TGTGCCAGCAGCTCCGACAGGGTGAACACTGAAGCTTTCTTT; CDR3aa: CASSSDRVNTEAFF
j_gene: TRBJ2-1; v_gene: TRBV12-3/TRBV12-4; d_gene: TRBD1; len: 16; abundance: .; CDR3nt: TGTGCCAGCAGCTTTCCCGGGACAGGATCCTACAATGAGCAGTTCTTC; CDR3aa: CASSFPGTGSYNEQFF
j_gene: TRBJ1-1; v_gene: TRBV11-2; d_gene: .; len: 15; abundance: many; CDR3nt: TGTGCCAGCAGCTTAATGAGGGACATGAACACTGAAGCTTTCTTT; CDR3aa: CASSLMRDMNTEAFF
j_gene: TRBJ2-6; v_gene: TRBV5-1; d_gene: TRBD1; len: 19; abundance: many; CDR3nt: TGCGCCAGCAGCTTGGCCCCAGGCACAGGGGGCGGTGGGGCCAACGTCCTGACTTTC; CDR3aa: CASSLAPGTGGGGANVLTF
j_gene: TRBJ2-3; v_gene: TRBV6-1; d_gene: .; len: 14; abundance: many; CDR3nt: TGTGCCAGCAGACGGGACCATCTCACAGATACGCAGTATTTT; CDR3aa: CASRRDHLTDTQYF
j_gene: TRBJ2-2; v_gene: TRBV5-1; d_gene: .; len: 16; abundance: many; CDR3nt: TGCGCCAGCAGCTTGGCCGGGACATCGGACACCGGGGAGCTGTTTTTT; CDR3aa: CASSLAGTSDTGELFF
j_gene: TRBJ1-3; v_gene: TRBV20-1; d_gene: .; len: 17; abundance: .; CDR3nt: TGCAGTGCTAGAGTATCAGTGGAACAGAGTGGTGGAAACACCATATATTTT; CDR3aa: CSARVSVEQSGGNTIYF
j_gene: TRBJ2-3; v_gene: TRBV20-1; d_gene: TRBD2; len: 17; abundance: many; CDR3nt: TGCAGTTCCTCAACTAGCGGTGTTCCCTCATACACAGATACGCAGTATTTT; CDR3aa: CSSSTSGVPSYTDTQYF
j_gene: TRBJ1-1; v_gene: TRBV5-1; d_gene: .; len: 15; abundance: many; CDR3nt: TGCGCCAGCAGCTTGAGTGGCCGAAGGAACACTGAAGCTTTCTTT; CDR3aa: CASSLSGRRNTEAFF
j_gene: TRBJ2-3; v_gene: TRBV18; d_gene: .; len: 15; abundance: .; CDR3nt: TGTGCCAGCTCACCAGGAGGGACCCTCACAGATACGCAGTATTTT; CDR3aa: CASSPGGTLTDTQYF
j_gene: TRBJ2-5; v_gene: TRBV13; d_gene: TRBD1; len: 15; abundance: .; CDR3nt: TGTGCCAGCAGCGGACAGGGGTGGGGCCAAGAGACCCAGTACTTC; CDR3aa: CASSGQGWGQETQYF
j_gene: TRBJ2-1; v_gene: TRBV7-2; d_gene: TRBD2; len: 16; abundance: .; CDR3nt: TGTGCCAGCAGCTTAGACGGCGGGAGGGCCCTCAATGAGCAGTTCTTC; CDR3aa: CASSLDGGRALNEQFF
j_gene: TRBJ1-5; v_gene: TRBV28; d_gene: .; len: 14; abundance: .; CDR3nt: TGTGCCAGCAGTTCTTGGGAGGGCAATCAGCCCCAGCATTTT; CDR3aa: CASSSWEGNQPQHF
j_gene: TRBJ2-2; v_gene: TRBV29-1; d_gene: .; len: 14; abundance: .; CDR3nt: TGCAGCGTTGAGGACGGCCCAAGGGACGGGGAGCTGTTTTTT; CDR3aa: CSVEDGPRDGELFF
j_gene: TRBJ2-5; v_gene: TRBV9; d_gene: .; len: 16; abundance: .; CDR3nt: TGTGCCAGCAGCCTCCCCCGACAGAACAACCAAGAGACCCAGTACTTC; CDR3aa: CASSLPRQNNQETQYF
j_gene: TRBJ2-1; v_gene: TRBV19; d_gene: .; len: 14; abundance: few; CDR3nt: TGTGCCAGTAGTTCACAGACTACTGACAATGAGCAGTTCTTC; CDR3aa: CASSSQTTDNEQFF
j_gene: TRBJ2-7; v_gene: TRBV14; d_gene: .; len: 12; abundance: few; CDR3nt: TGTGCCAGCAGTTGGGACCGCTACGAGCAGTACTTC; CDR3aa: CASSWDRYEQYF
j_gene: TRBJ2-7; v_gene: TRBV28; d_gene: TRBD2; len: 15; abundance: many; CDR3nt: TGTGCCAGCAGTCCGCCGGGGCTAGCGGGAAGGGAGCAGTACTTC; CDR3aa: CASSPPGLAGREQYF
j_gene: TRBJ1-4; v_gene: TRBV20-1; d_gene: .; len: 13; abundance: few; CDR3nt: TGCAGTGCTAGAGATCCCTCCTTGGAAAAACTGTTTTTT; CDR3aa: CSARDPSLEKLFF
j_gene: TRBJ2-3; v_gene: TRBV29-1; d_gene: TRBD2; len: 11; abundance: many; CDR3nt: TGCAGCGTTTGGGAGGGAGATACGCAGTATTTT; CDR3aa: CSVWEGDTQYF
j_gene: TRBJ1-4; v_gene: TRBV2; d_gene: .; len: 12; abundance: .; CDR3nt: TGTGCCAGCATGGGGGGGCCCGAGAAACTGTTTTTT; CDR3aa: CASMGGPEKLFF
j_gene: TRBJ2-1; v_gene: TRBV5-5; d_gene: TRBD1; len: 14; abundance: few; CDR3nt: TGTGCCAGCAGCGACAGGGGATCCTACAATGAGCAGTTCTTC; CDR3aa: CASSDRGSYNEQFF
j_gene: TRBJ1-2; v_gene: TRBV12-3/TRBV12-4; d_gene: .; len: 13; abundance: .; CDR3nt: TGTGCCAGCAGTTTATCGGGTGAGCGGGGCTACACCTTC; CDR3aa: CASSLSGERGYTF
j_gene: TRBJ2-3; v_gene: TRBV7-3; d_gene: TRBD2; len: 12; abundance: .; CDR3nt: TGTGCCAGCGGAACTAGCGTGAATACGCAGTATTTT; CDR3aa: CASGTSVNTQYF
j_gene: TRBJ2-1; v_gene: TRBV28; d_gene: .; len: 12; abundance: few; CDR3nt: TGTGCCAGCAGTTTAGGGGTCATGGAGCAGTTCTTC; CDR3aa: CASSLGVMEQFF
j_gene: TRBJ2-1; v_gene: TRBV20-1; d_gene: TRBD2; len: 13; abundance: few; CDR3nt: TGCAGTGCTAGAGAGGGGGGGTTAAATGAGCAGTTCTTC; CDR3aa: CSAREGGLNEQFF
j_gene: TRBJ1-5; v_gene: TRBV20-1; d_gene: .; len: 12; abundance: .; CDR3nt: TGCAGTGCTGCCGCAGGGAATCAGCCCCAGCATTTT; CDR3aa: CSAAAGNQPQHF
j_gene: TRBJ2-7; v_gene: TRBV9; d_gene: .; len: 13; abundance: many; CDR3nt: TGTGCCAGCAGTGTAGCGGAGGGCTACGAGCAGTACTTC; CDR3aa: CASSVAEGYEQYF
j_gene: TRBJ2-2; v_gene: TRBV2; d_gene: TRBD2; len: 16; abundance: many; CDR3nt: TGTGCCAGCAGTGACATTAGCGGGACGGTCACCGGGGAGCTGTTTTTT; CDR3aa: CASSDISGTVTGELFF
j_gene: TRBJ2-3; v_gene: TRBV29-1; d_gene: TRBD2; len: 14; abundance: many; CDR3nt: TGCAGCGGCCTACTAGCGTCTATCACAGATACGCAGTATTTT; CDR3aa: CSGLLASITDTQYF
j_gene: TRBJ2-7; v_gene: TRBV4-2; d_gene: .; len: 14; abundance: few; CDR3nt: TGTGCCAGCAGCCAAACAAGGGGGGCCTACGAGCAGTACTTC; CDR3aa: CASSQTRGAYEQYF
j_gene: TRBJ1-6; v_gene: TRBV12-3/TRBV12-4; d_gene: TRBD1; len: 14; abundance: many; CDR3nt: TGTGCCAGCAGTCGGACAGGGGAAAATTCACCCCTCCACTTT; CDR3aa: CASSRTGENSPLHF
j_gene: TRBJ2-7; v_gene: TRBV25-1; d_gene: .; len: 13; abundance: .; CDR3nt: TGTGCCAGCAGTGAACCGGGAGTGAAAGAGCAGTACTTC; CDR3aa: CASSEPGVKEQYF
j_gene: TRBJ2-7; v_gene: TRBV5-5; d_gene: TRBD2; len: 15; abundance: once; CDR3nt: TGCGCCAGCAGCATGACTAGCGGGAGTTTCTACGAGCAGTACTTC; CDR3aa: CASSMTSGSFYEQYF
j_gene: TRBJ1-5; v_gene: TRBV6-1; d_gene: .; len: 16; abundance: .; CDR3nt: TGTGCCGTTACCCGTCGGGGGAGGGGTAGCAATCAGCCCCAGCATTTT; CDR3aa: CAVTRRGRGSNQPQHF
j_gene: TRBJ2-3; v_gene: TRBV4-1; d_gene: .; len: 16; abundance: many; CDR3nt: TGCGCCAGCAGCCAAGAGAGGTGGGGCAGCACAGATACGCAGTATTTT; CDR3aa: CASSQERWGSTDTQYF
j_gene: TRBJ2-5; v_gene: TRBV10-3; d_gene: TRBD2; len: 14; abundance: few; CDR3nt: TGTGCCATCAGTGAGAGCGGGAGGGGGGAGACCCAGTACTTC; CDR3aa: CAISESGRGETQYF
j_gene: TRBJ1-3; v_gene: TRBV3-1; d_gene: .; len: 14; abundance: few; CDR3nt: TGTGCCAGCACCCTAGGTGGGGCTGGAAACACCATATATTTT; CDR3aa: CASTLGGAGNTIYF
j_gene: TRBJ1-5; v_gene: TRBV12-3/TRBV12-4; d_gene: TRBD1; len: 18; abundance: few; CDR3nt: TGTGCCAGCAGCAACGATAGACAGGGGGCGAGATCCGGTCAGCCCCAGCATTTT; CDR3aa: CASSNDRQGARSGQPQHF